These 15 T cell receptor beta chains came from one sample sequenced in a study of cytomegalovirus exposure and HLA in healthy donors (TCRdb year 2017). Library preparation used the immunoSEQ multiplex PCR assay. A mixture of 60 forward primers for TCR Vbeta segments and 13 reverse primers for TCR Jbeta segments was used in the multiplex PCR. Not all clones reach the TCRdb copy of this immuneACCESS table, which keeps in-frame sequences only. Checked studies attribute under half of the gap to unresolved V genes and leave the rest unexplained. The sample profile shows 130,000 or so clones; 70% to 85% of them were found once. The ten largest account for 4.5% to 6% of the sample. Sequenced input: PBMCs. These receptors all stem from a man between 18 and 35 years old in good health and CMV-seropositive.

J is TRBJ2-3 and V is TRBV6-1, with a possible D match to TRBD2 (5 bases). Trimming took 1 base from V and 10 from J, leaving 15 bases between them. This CDR3 contains 14 residues. The germline V gene has CDR1 MNHNS and CDR2 SASEGT. The CDR3 loop reads CASSEGLRQRSQYF. The CDR3 DNA reads TGTGCCAGCAGTGAAGGACTGAGGCAGCGGTCGCAGTATTTT.

The chain employs TRBV28 and TRBJ1-5, with 8 positions matching TRBD1. The ends lost 6 bases at V and 5 bases at J; junction bases unmatched: 12. CDR1 and CDR2 from the germline V gene are MDHEN and SYDVKM. CDR3 size: 16 residues. In DNA form, the CDR3 reads TGTGCCAGCAGGCTTCCGGGCAGGGGGCCCTATCAGCCCCAGCATTTT. Protein sequence: CASRLPGRGPYQPQHF.

J is TRBJ2-1 and V is TRBV5-4; D perhaps matches TRBD1 (5 bases). CDR3 length equals 15 residues. Trimming left V 4 bases short and J 5 bases short, with 16 bases between. Germline loops: CDR1 SGHNT, CDR2 YYREEE (reference sequence). In DNA, the CDR3 is TGTGCCAGCAGCCACGATTTTGACAGAGACAATGAGCAGTTCTTC. Amino acid sequence: CASSHDFDRDNEQFF.

V and J are TRBV10-3 and TRBJ2-1, with TRBD2 identical over 10 bases. The CDR3 loop spans 18 amino acids. Germline CDR1 reads ENHRY; CDR2 reads SYGVKD. V lost 6 bases and J lost 0; bases outside the gene matches: 11. The CDR3 loop is CAISTGGTSVSSYNEQFF. CDR3 in DNA: TGTGCCATCAGCACAGGGGGGACTAGCGTAAGCTCCTACAATGAGCAGTTCTTC.

CDR3 DNA: TGTGCCAGCAGCTTAGGCGGGGGGGCCCAAGAGACCCAGTACTTC. Translated, it gives CASSLGGGAQETQYF. This chain links TRBV11-3 with TRBJ2-5; TRBD2 matches 9 bases. The V segment lost 1 base and the J segment 1 base; nucleotides outside the gene matches: 1. The CDR3 loop spans 15 amino acids. Germline lookup yields CDR1 SGHNT and CDR2 YENEEA.

There are a few counts of this clone. The chain links TRBV5-8 to TRBJ1-5; D perhaps matches TRBD1 (6 bases). The ends were cut back, 0 bases at V and 3 bases at J, with 10 bases in the middle. CDR3 length: 15 amino acids. Germline loops: CDR1 SGHTS, CDR2 YDEGEE. Here the CDR3 DNA reads TGTGCCAGCAGCTTGGAGGGGGTTTCCAATCAGCCCCAGCATTTT. Amino acid sequence: CASSLEGVSNQPQHF.

This chain joins TRBV13 and TRBJ2-6, with a possible D match to TRBD1 (6 bases). The CDR3 runs to 14 residues. Per the germline V gene, CDR1 is PRHDT and CDR2 is FYEKMQ (reference sequence). The V and J ends lost 5 bases and 1 base respectively, with 6 bases between them. CDR3 amino acids: CASSQGSGANVLTF. The CDR3 nucleotides are TGTGCCAGCAGCCAGGGGTCTGGGGCCAACGTCCTGACTTTC.

On this clone: Other DNA sequences in this specimen translate into the identical CDR3. The V call is TRBV6-5, the J call TRBJ2-5; the match to TRBD2 covers 9 bases. V shed 2 bases, J shed 5 bases, and the junction held 3 bases outside the gene matches. Germline V gene sequence: CDR1 MNHEY, CDR2 SVGAGI. CDR3 length: 14 residues. In DNA form, the CDR3 reads TGTGCCAGCAGTTACGGGACTAGCTTGGAGACCCAGTACTTC. Protein: CASSYGTSLETQYF.

The V and J genes are TRBV28 and TRBJ2-1; 7 bases align to TRBD2. V lost 4 bases and J lost 4; bases outside the gene matches: 7. CDR1 and CDR2 (germline): MDHEN, SYDVKM. The CDR3 spans 15 residues. The DNA of the CDR3 is TGTGCCAGCAGTTCTTACGGGCGGGGGTACAATGAGCAGTTCTTC. Protein product: CASSSYGRGYNEQFF.

The V call is TRBV18, the J call TRBJ2-1; D is unresolved. V lost 2 bases, J lost 5 bases, and 7 bases lay in between. The CDR3 extends over 13 amino acids. Germline V gives CDR1 KGHSH, CDR2 LQKENI. The CDR3 DNA reads TGTGCCAGCTCACCAACCGGTAACAATGAGCAGTTCTTC. Translated: CASSPTGNNEQFF. The full variable domain, completed using reference TRBV18 and TRBJ2-1, is NAGVMQNPRHLVRRRGQEARLRCSPMKGHSHVYWYRQLPEEGLKFMVYLQKENIIDESGMPKERFSAEFPKEGPSILRIQQVVRGDSAAYFCASSPTGNNEQFFGPGTRLTVL.

This clone came up a few times. J is TRBJ2-7 and V is TRBV5-1, with D possibly being TRBD2 (5 bases). Trimming pared 0 bases from V and 4 bases from J, leaving 8 bases between. The germline V gene has CDR1 SGHRS and CDR2 YFSETQ. This CDR3 has 13 residues. The CDR3 region has the DNA TGCGCCAGCAGCTTGGGGGAGCTGTACGAGCAGTACTTC. This encodes CASSLGELYEQYF.

The V and J genes are TRBV19 and TRBJ1-1, with D possibly matching TRBD1 (5 bases). This CDR3 comprises 17 residues. The ends were cut back, 3 bases at V and 3 bases at J, with 20 bases in the middle. Germline assignment: CDR1 LNHDA and CDR2 SQIVND (reference sequence). CDR3 sequence: CASSMGSLAGMDTEAFF. CDR3 coding DNA: TGTGCCAGTAGTATGGGCAGTCTTGCAGGGATGGACACTGAAGCTTTCTTT. The variable domain in full, completed from reference TRBV19 and TRBJ1-1, reads DGGITQSPKYLFRKEGQNVTLSCEQNLNHDAMYWYRQDPGQGLRLIYYSQIVNDFQKGDIAEGYSVSREKKESFPLTVTSAQKNPTAFYLCASSMGSLAGMDTEAFFGQGTRLTVV.

This clone was observed once. The chain employs TRBV4-1 and TRBJ1-1; 9 bases align to TRBD1. CDR3 size: 17 residues. Germline loops: CDR1 MGHRA, CDR2 YSYEKL. With V trimmed by 0 bases and J by 0 bases, 5 bases remained unmatched. CDR3: CASSQDRGTGMNTEAFF. The CDR3 bases are TGCGCCAGCAGCCAAGATCGTGGGACAGGGATGAACACTGAAGCTTTCTTT.

This chain connects TRBV11-2 to TRBJ1-6; D uncertain. The CDR3 totals 15 residues. The ends were cut back, 4 bases at V and 8 bases at J, with 15 bases in the middle. Germline CDR1 SGHAT, CDR2 FQNNGV. DNA of the CDR3: TGTGCCAGCAGCTACGCCCACCGCGATGATTCACCCCTCCACTTT. Its protein is CASSYAHRDDSPLHF.

The gene calls are TRBV2 and TRBJ1-3, with D uncertain. Trimming took off 10 bases at V and 0 bases at J, with 10 bases between the two ends. Per the germline V gene, CDR1 is SNHLY and CDR2 is FYNNEI. The CDR3 spans 13 residues. The CDR3 DNA reads as TGTGCCACCGATGGAGGCTCTGGAAACACCATATATTTT. It translates to CATDGGSGNTIYF.